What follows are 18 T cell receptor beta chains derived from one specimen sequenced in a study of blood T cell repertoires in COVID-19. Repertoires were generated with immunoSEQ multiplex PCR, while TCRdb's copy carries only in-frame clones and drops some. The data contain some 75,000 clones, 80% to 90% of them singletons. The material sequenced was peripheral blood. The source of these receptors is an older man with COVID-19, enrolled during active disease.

The CDR3 DNA follows: TGTGCCAGCAGTCATAGGACAGGCACAGATACGCAGTATTTT. Protein product: CASSHRTGTDTQYF. V is TRBV9 and J is TRBJ2-3, with D possibly matching TRBD1 (6 bases). Germline CDR1 and CDR2: SGDLS and YYNGEE. There are 14 residues in the CDR3. With 5 bases removed from V and 1 base from J, the gap between germline ends came to 11 bases.

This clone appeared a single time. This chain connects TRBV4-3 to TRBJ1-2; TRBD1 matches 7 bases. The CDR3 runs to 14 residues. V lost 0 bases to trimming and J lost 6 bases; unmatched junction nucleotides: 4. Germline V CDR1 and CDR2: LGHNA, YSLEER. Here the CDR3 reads CASSQDSTGDGYTF. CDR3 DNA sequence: TGCGCCAGCAGCCAAGATTCAACAGGGGATGGCTACACCTTC.

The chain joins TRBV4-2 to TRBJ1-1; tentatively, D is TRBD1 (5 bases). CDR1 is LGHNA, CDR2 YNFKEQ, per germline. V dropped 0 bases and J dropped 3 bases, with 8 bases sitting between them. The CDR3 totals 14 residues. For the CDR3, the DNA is TGTGCCAGCAGCCAAGAACGGGACTACACTGAAGCTTTCTTT. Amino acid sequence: CASSQERDYTEAFF.

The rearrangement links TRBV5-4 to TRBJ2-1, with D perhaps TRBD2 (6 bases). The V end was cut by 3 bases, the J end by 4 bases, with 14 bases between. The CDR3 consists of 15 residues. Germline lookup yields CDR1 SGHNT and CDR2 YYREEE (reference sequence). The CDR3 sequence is CASSSGTGEYNEQFF. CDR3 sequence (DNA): TGTGCCAGCAGCTCTGGGACGGGAGAATACAATGAGCAGTTCTTC.

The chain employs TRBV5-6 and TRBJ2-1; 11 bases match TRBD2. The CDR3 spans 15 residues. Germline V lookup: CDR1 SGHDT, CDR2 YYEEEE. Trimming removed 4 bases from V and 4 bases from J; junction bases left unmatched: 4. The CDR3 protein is CASSRGLAEYNEQFF. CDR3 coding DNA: TGTGCCAGCAGCCGGGGACTAGCGGAATACAATGAGCAGTTCTTC.

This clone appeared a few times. The CDR3 DNA is TGTGCCACGGCCGGGACAGGGACGACCTTCCGTAATTCACCCCTCCACTTT. It translates to CATAGTGTTFRNSPLHF. The chain recombines TRBV19 with TRBJ1-6; 9 bases are a match to TRBD1. The length of the CDR3 is 17 residues. V gave up 10 bases and J gave up 6 bases; unmatched junction bases: 16. Germline CDR1 is LNHDA and CDR2 is SQIVND (reference sequence).

As DNA, the CDR3 is TGTGCCAGCAGACCTACAGGGAGCTCTGGAAACACCATATATTTT. The encoded protein is CASRPTGSSGNTIYF. The V call is TRBV28, the J call TRBJ1-3; TRBD1 might be the D (6 bases). V was shortened by 6 bases and J by 0 bases, with 12 bases between the two germline ends. Germline lookup yields CDR1 MDHEN and CDR2 SYDVKM. This CDR3 region has 15 residues. Using reference TRBV28 and TRBJ1-3 for the parts outside the CDR3, the full variable domain is DVKVTQSSRYLVKRTGEKVFLECVQDMDHENMFWYRQDPGLGLRLIYFSYDVKMKEKGDIPEGYSVSREKKERFSLILESASTNQTSMYLCASRPTGSSGNTIYFGEGSWLTVV.

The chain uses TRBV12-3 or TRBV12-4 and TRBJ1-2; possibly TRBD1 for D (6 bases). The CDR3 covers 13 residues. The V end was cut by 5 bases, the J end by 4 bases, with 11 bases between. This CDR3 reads CASSPQGTYGYTF. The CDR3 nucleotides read TGTGCCAGCAGTCCGCAGGGGACCTATGGCTACACCTTC.

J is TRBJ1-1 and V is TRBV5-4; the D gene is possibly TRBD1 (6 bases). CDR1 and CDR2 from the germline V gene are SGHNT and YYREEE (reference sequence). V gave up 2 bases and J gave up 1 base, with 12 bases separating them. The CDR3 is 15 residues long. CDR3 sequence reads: CASSFEGVRNTEAFF. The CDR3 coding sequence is TGTGCCAGCAGCTTTGAGGGGGTTCGGAACACTGAAGCTTTCTTT. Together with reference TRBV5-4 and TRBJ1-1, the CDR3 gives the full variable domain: ETGVTQSPTHLIKTRGQQVTLRCSSQSGHNTVSWYQQALGQGPQFIFQYYREEENGRGNFPPRFSGLQFPNYSSELNVNALELDDSALYLCASSFEGVRNTEAFFGQGTRLTVV.

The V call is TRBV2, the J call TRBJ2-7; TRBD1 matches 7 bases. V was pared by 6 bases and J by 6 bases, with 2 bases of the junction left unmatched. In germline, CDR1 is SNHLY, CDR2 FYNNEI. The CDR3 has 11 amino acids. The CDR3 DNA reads TGTGCCAGCAGCTGGGACAGCGAGCAGTACTTC. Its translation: CASSWDSEQYF.

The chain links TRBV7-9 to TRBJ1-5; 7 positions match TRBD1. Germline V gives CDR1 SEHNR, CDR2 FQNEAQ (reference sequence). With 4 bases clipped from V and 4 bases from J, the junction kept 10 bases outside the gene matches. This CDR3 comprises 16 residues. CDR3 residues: CASSSGTDSLNQPQHF. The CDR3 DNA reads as TGTGCCAGCAGCTCTGGGACAGACTCCCTTAATCAGCCCCAGCATTTT.

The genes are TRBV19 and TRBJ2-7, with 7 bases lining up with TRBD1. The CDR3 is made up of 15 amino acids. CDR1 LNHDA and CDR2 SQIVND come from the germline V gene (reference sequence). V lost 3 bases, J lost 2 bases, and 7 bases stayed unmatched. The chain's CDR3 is CASSISRDSAYEQYF. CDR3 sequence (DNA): TGTGCCAGTAGTATCTCAAGGGACAGTGCCTACGAGCAGTACTTC.

Here the CDR3 reads CASSQSGGYDTEAFF. The CDR3 DNA reads as TGTGCCAGCAGCCAATCAGGAGGTTACGACACTGAAGCTTTCTTT. This chain connects TRBV16 to TRBJ1-1; no clear D gene. The V end was cut by 0 bases, the J end by 3 bases, with 11 bases between. Looked up from germline, CDR1 is KGHSY and CDR2 is FQNENV. The CDR3 loop spans 15 amino acids.

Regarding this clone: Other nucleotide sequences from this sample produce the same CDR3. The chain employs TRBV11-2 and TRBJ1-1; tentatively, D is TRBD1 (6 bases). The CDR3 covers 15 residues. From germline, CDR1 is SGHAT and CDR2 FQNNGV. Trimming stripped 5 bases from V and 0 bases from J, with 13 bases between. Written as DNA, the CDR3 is TGTGCCAGCAGCCCCAGACAGGCACTGAACACTGAAGCTTTCTTT. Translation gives CASSPRQALNTEAFF.

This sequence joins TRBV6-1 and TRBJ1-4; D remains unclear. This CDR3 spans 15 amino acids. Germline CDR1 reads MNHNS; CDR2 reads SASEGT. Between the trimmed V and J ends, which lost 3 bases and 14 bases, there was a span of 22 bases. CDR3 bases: TGTGCCAGCAGTGACGTGGCAGCCCCCGTTACGGGGCTGTTTTTT. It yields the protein CASSDVAAPVTGLFF.

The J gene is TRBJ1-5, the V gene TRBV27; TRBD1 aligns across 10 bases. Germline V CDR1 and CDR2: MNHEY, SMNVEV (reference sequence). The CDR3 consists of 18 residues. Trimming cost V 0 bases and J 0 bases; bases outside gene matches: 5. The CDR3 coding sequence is TGTGCCAGCAGTTTATCGATCGGGACAGGGGCTAGCAATCAGCCCCAGCATTTT. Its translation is CASSLSIGTGASNQPQHF.

CDR3 amino acids: CATSREGRGYNEQFF. The CDR3 DNA is TGTGCCACCAGCAGAGAGGGCAGGGGCTACAATGAGCAGTTCTTC. The V and J genes are TRBV15 and TRBJ2-1; maybe TRBD1 (6 bases). The CDR3 extends over 15 amino acids. Between the trimmed V and J ends, which lost 0 bases and 3 bases, there was a span of 9 bases. The V gene's germline CDR1 is LNHNV and CDR2 YYDKDF (reference sequence).

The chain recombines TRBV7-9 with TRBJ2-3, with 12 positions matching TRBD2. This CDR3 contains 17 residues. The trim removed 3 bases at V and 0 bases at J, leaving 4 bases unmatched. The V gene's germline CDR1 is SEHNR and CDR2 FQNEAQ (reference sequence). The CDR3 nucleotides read TGTGCCAGCAGCTTCCCGCTAGCGGGGGGGAGCACAGATACGCAGTATTTT. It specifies CASSFPLAGGSTDTQYF.